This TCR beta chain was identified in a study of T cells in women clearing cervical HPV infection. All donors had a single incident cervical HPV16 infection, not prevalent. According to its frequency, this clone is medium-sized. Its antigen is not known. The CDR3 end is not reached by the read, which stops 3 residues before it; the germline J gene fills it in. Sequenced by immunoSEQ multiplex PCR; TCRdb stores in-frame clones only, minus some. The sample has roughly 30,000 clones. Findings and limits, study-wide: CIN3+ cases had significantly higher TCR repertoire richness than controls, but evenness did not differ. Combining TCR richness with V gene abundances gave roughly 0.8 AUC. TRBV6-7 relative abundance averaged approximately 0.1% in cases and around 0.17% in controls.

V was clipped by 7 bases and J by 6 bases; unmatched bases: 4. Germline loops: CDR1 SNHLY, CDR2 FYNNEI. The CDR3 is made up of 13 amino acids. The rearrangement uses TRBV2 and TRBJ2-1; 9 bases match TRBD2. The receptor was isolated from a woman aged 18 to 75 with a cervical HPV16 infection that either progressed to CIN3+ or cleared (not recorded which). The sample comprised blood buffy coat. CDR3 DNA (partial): TGTGCCAGCAATAGCGGGGGATTCAATGAG. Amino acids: CASNSGGFNE. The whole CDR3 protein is CASNSGGFNEQFF.